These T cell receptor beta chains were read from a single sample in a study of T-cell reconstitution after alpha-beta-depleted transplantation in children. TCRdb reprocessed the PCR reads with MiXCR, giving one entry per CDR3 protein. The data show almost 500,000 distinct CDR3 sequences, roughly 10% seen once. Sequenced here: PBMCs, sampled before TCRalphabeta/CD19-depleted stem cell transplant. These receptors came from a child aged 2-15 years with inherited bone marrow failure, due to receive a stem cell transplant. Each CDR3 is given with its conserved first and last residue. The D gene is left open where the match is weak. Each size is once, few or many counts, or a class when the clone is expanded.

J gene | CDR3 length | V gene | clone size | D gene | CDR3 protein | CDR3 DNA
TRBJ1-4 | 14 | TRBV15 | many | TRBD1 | CATSSDRESEKLFF | TGTGCCACCAGCAGCGACAGGGAATCAGAAAAACTGTTTTTT
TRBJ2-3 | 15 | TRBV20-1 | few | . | CSAPGDWYSTDTQYF | TGCAGTGCCCCTGGGGACTGGTATAGCACAGATACGCAGTATTTT
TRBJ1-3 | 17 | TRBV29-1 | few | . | CSVFSLEDGSSGNTIYF | TGCAGCGTCTTTTCCCTTGAGGACGGATCCTCTGGAAACACCATATATTTT
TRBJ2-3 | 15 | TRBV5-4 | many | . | CASSLADSYTDTQYF | TGTGCCAGCAGCTTAGCGGACAGCTACACAGATACGCAGTATTTT
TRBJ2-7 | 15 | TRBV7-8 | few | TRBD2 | CASSLVRLADYEQYF | TGTGCCAGCAGCTTAGTTCGACTAGCGGACTACGAGCAGTACTTC
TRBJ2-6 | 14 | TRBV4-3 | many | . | CASSPKGGANVLTF | TGCGCCAGCAGCCCCAAGGGGGGGGCCAACGTCCTGACTTTC
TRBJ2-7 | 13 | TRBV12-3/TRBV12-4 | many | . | CASSLGTHLEQYF | TGTGCCAGCAGTTTAGGCACCCACCTCGAGCAGTACTTC
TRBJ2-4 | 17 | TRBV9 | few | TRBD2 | CASSVERREAFENIQYF | TGTGCCAGCAGCGTAGAAAGGCGGGAGGCCTTCGAAAACATTCAGTACTTC
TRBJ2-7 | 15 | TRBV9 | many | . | CASSVEAETSYEQYF | TGTGCCAGCAGCGTAGAAGCGGAGACATCCTACGAGCAGTACTTC
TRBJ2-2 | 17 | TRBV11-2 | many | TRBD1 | CASRGGRGQGVTGELFF | TGTGCCAGCAGAGGTGGAAGGGGACAGGGCGTAACCGGGGAGCTGTTTTTT
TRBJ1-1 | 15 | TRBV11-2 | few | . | CASSLTAGVNTEAFF | TGTGCCAGCAGCTTAACGGCGGGGGTGAACACTGAAGCTTTCTTT
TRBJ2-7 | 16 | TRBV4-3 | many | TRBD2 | CASSQVASSGNHEQYF | TGCGCCAGCAGCCAAGTTGCGTCTAGCGGGAACCACGAGCAGTACTTC
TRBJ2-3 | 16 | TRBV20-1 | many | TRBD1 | CSARSPGQGRTDTQYF | TGCAGTGCTAGAAGTCCGGGACAGGGGAGGACAGATACGCAGTATTTT
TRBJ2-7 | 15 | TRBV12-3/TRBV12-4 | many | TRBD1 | CASNMGQGLSYEQYF | TGTGCCAGCAATATGGGACAGGGCCTCTCCTACGAGCAGTACTTC
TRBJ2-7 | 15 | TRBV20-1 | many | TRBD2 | CSARDSTSGSRPQYF | TGCAGTGCTAGAGATAGCACTAGCGGGAGTCGACCGCAGTACTTC
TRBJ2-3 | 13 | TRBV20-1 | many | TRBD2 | CSGPKAGTDTQYF | TGCAGTGGTCCCAAAGCGGGGACAGATACGCAGTATTTT
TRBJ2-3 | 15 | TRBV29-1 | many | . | CSVEDRQVARDTQYF | TGCAGCGTTGAAGACAGGCAGGTTGCAAGAGATACGCAGTATTTT
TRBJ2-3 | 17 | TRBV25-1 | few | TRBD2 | CASSEYDGGRATDTQYF | TGTGCCAGCAGTGAATACGATGGCGGGAGGGCGACAGATACGCAGTATTTT